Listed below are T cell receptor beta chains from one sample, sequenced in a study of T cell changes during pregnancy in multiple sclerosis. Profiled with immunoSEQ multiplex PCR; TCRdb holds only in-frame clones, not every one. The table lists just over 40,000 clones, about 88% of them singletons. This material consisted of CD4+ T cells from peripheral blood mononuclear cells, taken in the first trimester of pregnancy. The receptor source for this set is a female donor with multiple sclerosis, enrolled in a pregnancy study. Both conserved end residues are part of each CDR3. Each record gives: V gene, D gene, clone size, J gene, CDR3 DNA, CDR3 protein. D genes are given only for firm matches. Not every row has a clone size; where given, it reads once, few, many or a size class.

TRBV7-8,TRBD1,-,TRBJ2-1,TGTGCCAGCAGCTTGGCTCCAGGGGGCCACAATGAGCAGTTCTTC,CASSLAPGGHNEQFF
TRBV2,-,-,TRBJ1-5,TGTGCCAGCAGTGAGATTGACGCAGGGATCAATCAGCCCCAGCATTTT,CASSEIDAGINQPQHF
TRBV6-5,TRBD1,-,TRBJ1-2,TGTGCCAGCAGTTCGGGACAGGCGACCCTAACGATAGGCTACACCTTC,CASSSGQATLTIGYTF
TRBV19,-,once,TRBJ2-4,TGTGCCACCCAGGGGAGGGGAGAGGGAAACATTCAGTACTTC,CATQGRGEGNIQYF
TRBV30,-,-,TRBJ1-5,TGTGCCTGGAGTAGGAGGGGAGATCAGCCCCAGCATTTT,CAWSRRGDQPQHF
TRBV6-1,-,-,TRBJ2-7,TGTGCCAGCAGTGCCAGAGGAACGTTCAGGGTCACCTACGAGCAGTACTTC,CASSARGTFRVTYEQYF
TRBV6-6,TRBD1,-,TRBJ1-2,TGTGCCAGCAGTTACTCGGCGACAGGGGACTATGGCTACACCTTC,CASSYSATGDYGYTF
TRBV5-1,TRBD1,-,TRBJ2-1,TGCGCCAGCAGCTACCTCTTCGGACAGGGGGGCAATGAGCAGTTCTTC,CASSYLFGQGGNEQFF
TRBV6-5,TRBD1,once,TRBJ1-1,TGTGCCAGCAGCTCGACAGGGGTGGGCACTGAAGCTTTCTTT,CASSSTGVGTEAFF
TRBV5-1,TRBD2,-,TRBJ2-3,TGCGCCAGCAGCTTCCGGACCCCTGGACTAGCGCCAAGGACAGATACGCAGTATTTT,CASSFRTPGLAPRTDTQYF
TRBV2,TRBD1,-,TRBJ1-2,TGTGCCAGCAGTACCCGGGACAGGGTTGGCTACACCTTC,CASSTRDRVGYTF
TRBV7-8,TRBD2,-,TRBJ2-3,TGTGCCAGCAGCTTACTAGCGGGGTTCGCAGATACGCAGTATTTT,CASSLLAGFADTQYF
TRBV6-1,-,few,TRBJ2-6,TGTGCCAGCAGGCCCCGACACTCTGGGGCCAACGTCCTGACTTTC,CASRPRHSGANVLTF
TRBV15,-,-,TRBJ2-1,TGTGCCACCAGCAGAGAGACAGGTCGTAAGCAGTTCTTC,CATSRETGRKQFF
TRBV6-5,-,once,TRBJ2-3,TGTGCCAGCAGTTACTCGGGCTACCGGTCCACAGATACGCAGTATTTT,CASSYSGYRSTDTQYF
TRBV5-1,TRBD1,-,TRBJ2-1,TGCGCCAGCAGCTGGGGGACAGGGGAAGATTACAATGAGCAGTTCTTC,CASSWGTGEDYNEQFF
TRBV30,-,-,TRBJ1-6,TGTGCCTGGAGTGCCGAGAACCGACAGTACTATAATTCACCCCTCCACTTT,CAWSAENRQYYNSPLHF
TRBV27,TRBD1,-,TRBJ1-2,TGTGCCAGCAGTGACTTACCAAACAGGGGGACTAATGGCTACACCTTC,CASSDLPNRGTNGYTF
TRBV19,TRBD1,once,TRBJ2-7,TGTGCCACGGGGACAGGGCCCTACGAGCAGTACTTC,CATGTGPYEQYF
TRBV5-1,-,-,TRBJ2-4,TGCGCCAGCAGCTTGATAGGGGGGGGTCCGAACATTCAGTACTTC,CASSLIGGGPNIQYF
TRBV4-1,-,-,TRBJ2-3,TGCGCCAGCACCGACGATAAGAGGGCCCCAGATACGCAGTATTTT,CASTDDKRAPDTQYF
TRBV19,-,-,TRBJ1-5,TGTGCCAGTAGGCGAGCATATAGCAATCAGCCCCAGCATTTT,CASRRAYSNQPQHF
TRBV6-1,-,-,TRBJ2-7,TGTGCCAGCAGTGATAGACGGGACACAAACTCCTACGAGCAGTACTTC,CASSDRRDTNSYEQYF
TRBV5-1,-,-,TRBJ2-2,TGCGCCAGCAGCTTGGCTGGGGGGTCAAGCACCGGGGAGCTGTTTTTT,CASSLAGGSSTGELFF
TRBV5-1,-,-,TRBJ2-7,TGCGCCAGCAGCTTGTCGTTTTCCACAGGAGCTTCTGTGGACGAGCAGTACTTC,CASSLSFSTGASVDEQYF
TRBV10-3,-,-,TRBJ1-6,TGTGCCATCAGTGAGCCCAGGGCAGGCTTCCTTCCAAATTCACCCCTCCACTTT,CAISEPRAGFLPNSPLHF
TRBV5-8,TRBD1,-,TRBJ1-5,TGTGCCAGCAGCTTAGGACAGGATTTCAATCAGCCCCAGCATTTT,CASSLGQDFNQPQHF
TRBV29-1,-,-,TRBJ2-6,TGCAGCGTTGCCGGGACACCCTCCTCTGGGGCCAACGTCCTGACTTTC,CSVAGTPSSGANVLTF
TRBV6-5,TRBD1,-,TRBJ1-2,TGTGCCAGCAGTTATCGGGGACAGGGGGTCTATGGCTACACCTTC,CASSYRGQGVYGYTF
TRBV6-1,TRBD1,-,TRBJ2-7,TGTGCCAGCAGGCCCGCACAGGGGATCTCCTACGAGCAGTACTTC,CASRPAQGISYEQYF
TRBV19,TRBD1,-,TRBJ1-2,TGTGCCAGTACGAGGACAGGGTCTCCTAACTATGGCTACACCTTC,CASTRTGSPNYGYTF
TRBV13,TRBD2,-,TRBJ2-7,TGTGCCAGCAGCGCCGCGACTAGCGGGAGGTTCGAGCAGTACTTC,CASSAATSGRFEQYF
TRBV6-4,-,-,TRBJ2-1,TGTGCCAGCAGTGACAACGTCGGGAGCGTCTACAATGAGCAGTTCTTC,CASSDNVGSVYNEQFF
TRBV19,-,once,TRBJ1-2,TGTGCCAGTAGTTCCCCGGGGGTGAGAAACTATGGCTACACCTTC,CASSSPGVRNYGYTF
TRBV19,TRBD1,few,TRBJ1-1,TGTGCCAGTAGTATGTGGCAGGGGGCGACTGAAGCTTTCTTT,CASSMWQGATEAFF
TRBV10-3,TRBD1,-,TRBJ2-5,TGTGCCATCAGGGGACAGGGGGCAGGGCAAGAGACCCAGTACTTC,CAIRGQGAGQETQYF
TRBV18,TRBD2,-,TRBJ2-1,TGTGCCAGCTCACCACAGGGACTAGCGGGAAACAATGAGCAGTTCTTC,CASSPQGLAGNNEQFF
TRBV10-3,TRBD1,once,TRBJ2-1,TGTGCCATCAGTGAACGGGACAGGCTCATCGGCTACAATGAGCAGTTCTTC,CAISERDRLIGYNEQFF
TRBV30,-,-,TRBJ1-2,TGTGCCTGGAGTGTACAGGGCGAAGGCAACTATGGCTACACCTTC,CAWSVQGEGNYGYTF
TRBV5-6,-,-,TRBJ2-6,TGTGCCAGCAGCTTTCTTAGCTCTGGGGCCAACGTCCTGACTTTC,CASSFLSSGANVLTF
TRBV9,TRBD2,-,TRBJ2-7,TGTGCCAGCAGCGTCGGGCGGGGGACGTTCTACGAGCAGTACTTC,CASSVGRGTFYEQYF
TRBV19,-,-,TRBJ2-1,TGTGCCAGTAGGAGACAGGAGAAAACCTATCGACACAATGAGCAGTTCTTC,CASRRQEKTYRHNEQFF
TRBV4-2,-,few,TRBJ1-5,TGTGCCAGCAGCCAAGATCCGGGGGGAGGCAATCAGCCCCAGCATTTT,CASSQDPGGGNQPQHF
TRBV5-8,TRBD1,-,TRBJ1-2,TGTGCCAGCAGCTTGTGGGGACAGCCAGGGAGAGGCTACACCTTC,CASSLWGQPGRGYTF
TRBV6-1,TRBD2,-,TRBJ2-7,TGTGCCAGCAGTGATCCAGAGCGGGGACGCTACGAGCAGTACTTC,CASSDPERGRYEQYF
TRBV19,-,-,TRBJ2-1,TGTGCCAGTAGTATTGCCCGGGGAAGCTCCTACAATGAGCAGTTCTTC,CASSIARGSSYNEQFF
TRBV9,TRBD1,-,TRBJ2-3,TGTGCCAGCAGCCGCGGACAGGGCACAGATACGCAGTATTTT,CASSRGQGTDTQYF
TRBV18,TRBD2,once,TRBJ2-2,TGTGCCAGCTCACCGACGGGGGGCACCGGGGAGCTGTTTTTT,CASSPTGGTGELFF
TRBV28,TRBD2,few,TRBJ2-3,TGTGCCAGCAGTTTCCTTTCACCCGGGACTAGCGGTGCAGATACGCAGTATTTT,CASSFLSPGTSGADTQYF
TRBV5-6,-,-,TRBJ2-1,TGTGCCAGCAGCTTCATCCGACTCTCCTACAATGAGCAGTTCTTC,CASSFIRLSYNEQFF
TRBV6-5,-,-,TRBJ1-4,TGTGCCAGCAGTTACGGGGGGGTGGCAACTAATGAAAAACTGTTTTTT,CASSYGGVATNEKLFF
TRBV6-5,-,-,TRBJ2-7,TGTGCCAGCAGCCGAACAGGGACCCACGAGCAGTACTTC,CASSRTGTHEQYF